Listed here are 20 T cell receptor beta chains from one sample, sequenced in a study of blood T cell repertoires in COVID-19 (dated by TCRdb to 2020 to 2021). Receptor amplification or capture employed the immunoSEQ multiplex PCR assay. TCRdb carries this immuneACCESS record with in-frame sequences only. Its versions omit some clonotypes, under half of them owing to an unresolved V gene in the studies checked, with the rest unexplained. This sample holds fewer than 200,000 clones; around 83% were observed only once. In total, the top ten clones hold approximately 1.5% of the sample. The material sequenced was peripheral blood. These receptor sequences come from a human donor in a cohort sampled during active COVID-19.

J is TRBJ2-7 and V is TRBV19; 9 bases map to TRBD1. Germline lookup yields CDR1 LNHDA and CDR2 SQIVND (reference sequence). The CDR3 sequence is 14 residues long. The J segment lost 5 bases and the V segment lost 1 base, leaving 3 bases of the junction unmatched. The CDR3 spells CASSIGDRADEQYF. Written as DNA, the CDR3 is TGTGCCAGTAGTATAGGGGACAGGGCAGACGAGCAGTACTTC.

The chain combines TRBV6-6 with TRBJ1-6; tentative D call: TRBD1 (6 bases). Germline V lookup: CDR1 MNHNY, CDR2 SVGAGI (reference sequence). The CDR3 is 16 amino acids. The V end was cut by 6 bases, the J end by 9 bases, with 21 bases between. CDR3 in amino acids: CASSPAGGGMGSPLHF. The DNA for the CDR3 is TGTGCCAGCAGCCCCGCCGGGGGGGGCATGGGTTCACCCCTCCACTTT.

The chain combines TRBV7-8 with TRBJ2-1; 7 positions match TRBD2. This CDR3 has 14 residues. After removal of 4 bases from V and 8 bases from J, the junction contained 8 bases not matched to a gene. Germline V lookup: CDR1 SGHVS, CDR2 FQNEAQ. The CDR3, as DNA: TGTGCCAGCAGCTCAGGGAGGGTGAGGCATGAGCAGTTCTTC. Residues: CASSSGRVRHEQFF.

The chain combines TRBV6-1 with TRBJ2-7, with TRBD1 identical over 7 bases. The CDR3 runs to 14 residues. CDR1 and CDR2 from the germline V gene are MNHNS and SASEGT. With V trimmed by 3 bases and J by 3 bases, 5 bases remained unmatched. CDR3 coding DNA: TGTGCCAGCAGTGATACAGGGGTATACTACGAGCAGTACTTC. Encoded protein: CASSDTGVYYEQYF.

The gene calls are TRBV6-6 and TRBJ1-1; D gene ambiguous. The CDR3 sequence is 12 residues long. The V and J ends lost 4 bases and 6 bases respectively, with 9 bases between them. Germline CDR1 MNHNY, CDR2 SVGAGI (reference sequence). For the CDR3, the DNA is TGTGCCAGCAGTTCACACAACGCTGAAGCTTTCTTT. Translated, it gives CASSSHNAEAFF.

The chain has TRBV5-4 and TRBJ2-7; TRBD2 aligns across 10 bases. After removal of 0 bases from V and 0 bases from J, the junction contained 3 bases not matched to a gene. The CDR3 consists of 16 residues. CDR1 and CDR2 (germline): SGHNT, YYREEE (reference sequence). DNA for the CDR3: TGTGCCAGCAGCTTGGGAGGACTAGCGGCCTCCTACGAGCAGTACTTC. The encoded protein is CASSLGGLAASYEQYF.

This rearrangement joins TRBV9 to TRBJ2-2; 9 bases align to TRBD1. Germline V gives CDR1 SGDLS, CDR2 YYNGEE. The CDR3 length is 16 residues. The V gene end was trimmed by 4 bases and the J gene end by 4 bases; junction bases not matched to a gene: 8. CDR3 protein: CASSPEGGQGTGELFF. For the CDR3, the DNA is TGTGCCAGCAGCCCGGAGGGGGGACAGGGCACCGGGGAGCTGTTTTTT.

The chain links TRBV10-3 to TRBJ1-1; D is perhaps TRBD1 (6 bases). Trimming shortened V by 7 bases and J by 1 base, and 13 bases separated the two germline ends. This CDR3 is 14 amino acids long. CDR1 ENHRY and CDR2 SYGVKD come from the germline V gene. This chain's CDR3 is CAITRDTRNTEAFF. CDR3 coding DNA: TGTGCCATCACCCGGGACACCCGGAACACTGAAGCTTTCTTT.

The chain recombines TRBV6-2 or TRBV6-3 with TRBJ2-7, with D possibly being TRBD2 (6 bases). V was pared by 5 bases and J by 4 bases, with 15 bases between. Per germline, CDR1 MNHEY and CDR2 SVGEGT. The CDR3 totals 14 residues. CDR3 in amino acids: CASSGGGGKYEQYF. The CDR3 region has the DNA TGTGCCAGCAGTGGCGGTGGGGGGAAGTACGAGCAGTACTTC.

The chain combines TRBV18 with TRBJ2-1; 10 positions match TRBD1. Germline V CDR1 and CDR2: KGHSH, LQKENI. Trimming took 2 bases from V and 9 from J; bases not matched to a gene: 7. The CDR3 has 15 residues. In nucleotides, the CDR3 is TGTGCCAGCTCACCAGGGACAGGGGCGGTTGGTGAGCAGTTCTTC. This codes for CASSPGTGAVGEQFF.

The J gene is TRBJ2-3, the V gene TRBV6-2 or TRBV6-3; D possibly corresponds to TRBD1 (6 bases). CDR1 is MNHEY, CDR2 SVGEGT, per germline. Trimming stripped 4 bases from V and 0 bases from J, with 14 bases between. The CDR3 has 16 amino acids. The CDR3 nucleotides are TGTGCCAGCAGTTCCCCACCAAGGGGGAGCACAGATACGCAGTATTTT. It translates to CASSSPPRGSTDTQYF.

J is TRBJ2-7 and V is TRBV9; 8 nucleotides match TRBD2. This CDR3 is 14 amino acids long. With 4 bases clipped from V and 4 bases from J, the junction kept 7 bases outside the gene matches. CDR1 and CDR2 from the germline V gene are SGDLS and YYNGEE. The CDR3 DNA is TGTGCCAGCAGCACAAGCGGGAGTGGGTACGAGCAGTACTTC. Translated: CASSTSGSGYEQYF.

The genes are TRBV5-8 and TRBJ2-7; a possible D gene is TRBD2 (5 bases). In germline, CDR1 is SGHTS, CDR2 YDEGEE. CDR3 length: 12 amino acids. V gave up 0 bases and J gave up 4 bases, with 5 bases separating them. CDR3 in DNA: TGTGCCAGCAGCTTGGGGACTTACGAGCAGTACTTC. It specifies CASSLGTYEQYF.

This clone was recorded only once. V is TRBV18 and J is TRBJ1-2; 8 positions agree with TRBD1. The CDR3 is 14 residues long. From germline, CDR1 is KGHSH and CDR2 LQKENI. Trimming at V came to 1 base and at J to 4 bases, leaving 2 bases not matched to a gene. The CDR3 coding sequence is TGTGCCAGCTCACCACGACAGGGGACCTATGGCTACACCTTC. Its protein product is CASSPRQGTYGYTF.

V and J are TRBV7-2 and TRBJ2-7; 8 nucleotides agree with TRBD1. CDR3 size: 14 residues. Looked up from germline, CDR1 is SGHTA and CDR2 is FQGNSA. Losses at the gene ends were 5 bases for V and 6 bases for J; bases not matched to a gene: 9. The CDR3 region has the DNA TGTGCCAGCAGCCTCGGACAGGGTAGGGCCGAGCAGTACTTC. Its protein product is CASSLGQGRAEQYF. The full variable domain, its missing parts supplied by reference TRBV7-2 and TRBJ2-7, is GAGVSQSPSNKVTEKGKDVELRCDPISGHTALYWYRQSLGQGLEFLIYFQGNSAPDKSGLPSDRFSAERTGGSVSTLTIQRTQQEDSAVYLCASSLGQGRAEQYFGPGTRLTVT.

V gene TRBV5-4 combines with J gene TRBJ2-7; D remains ambiguous. Deletions cut 0 bases from V and 9 bases from J, with 10 bases between. Germline values: CDR1 SGHNT, CDR2 YYREEE (reference sequence). The CDR3 totals 12 residues. CDR3 DNA: TGTGCCAGCAGCTTGGGCCGCCAGATGCAGTACTTC. Its translation is CASSLGRQMQYF.

The count of this clone is one. The chain has TRBV5-4 and TRBJ2-1; TRBD2 aligns across 16 bases. Per germline, CDR1 SGHNT and CDR2 YYREEE (reference sequence). Unmatched junction bases numbered 8, after V lost 4 bases and J lost 10 bases. The CDR3 contains 16 residues. The DNA for the CDR3 is TGTGCCAGCAGCCCGGGACTAGCGGGAGGGCCAAGGGAGCAGTTCTTC. It codes for CASSPGLAGGPREQFF. Together with reference TRBV5-4 and TRBJ2-1, the CDR3 gives the full variable domain: ETGVTQSPTHLIKTRGQQVTLRCSSQSGHNTVSWYQQALGQGPQFIFQYYREEENGRGNFPPRFSGLQFPNYSSELNVNALELDDSALYLCASSPGLAGGPREQFFGPGTRLTVL.

The J gene is TRBJ2-7, the V gene TRBV4-2, with D hard to call. CDR3 length equals 15 residues. Deletions cut 0 bases from V and 0 bases from J, with 9 bases between. CDR1 is LGHNA, CDR2 YNFKEQ, per germline. CDR3 protein: CASSQERYLSYEQYF. CDR3 coding DNA: TGTGCCAGCAGCCAAGAGAGGTATCTCTCCTACGAGCAGTACTTC.

The chain has TRBV6-5 and TRBJ2-7; TRBD1 matches at 7 bases. The V gene's germline CDR1 is MNHEY and CDR2 SVGAGI. The CDR3 totals 16 residues. V was clipped by 0 bases and J by 7 bases; unmatched bases: 12. The CDR3 reads CASSYSKTGSSGEQYF. The CDR3 nucleotides are TGTGCCAGCAGTTACTCGAAGACAGGGTCGTCTGGTGAGCAGTACTTC.

The chain carries TRBV4-3 and TRBJ2-7, with 8 nucleotides matching TRBD2. The CDR3 is made up of 16 amino acids. From germline, CDR1 is LGHNA and CDR2 YSLEER. The junction had 7 bases not matched to a gene; V was cut back by 0 bases and J by 3 bases. The CDR3 reads CASSQDHIAGHYEQYF. The DNA of the CDR3 is TGCGCCAGCAGCCAAGATCACATAGCGGGGCACTACGAGCAGTACTTC.